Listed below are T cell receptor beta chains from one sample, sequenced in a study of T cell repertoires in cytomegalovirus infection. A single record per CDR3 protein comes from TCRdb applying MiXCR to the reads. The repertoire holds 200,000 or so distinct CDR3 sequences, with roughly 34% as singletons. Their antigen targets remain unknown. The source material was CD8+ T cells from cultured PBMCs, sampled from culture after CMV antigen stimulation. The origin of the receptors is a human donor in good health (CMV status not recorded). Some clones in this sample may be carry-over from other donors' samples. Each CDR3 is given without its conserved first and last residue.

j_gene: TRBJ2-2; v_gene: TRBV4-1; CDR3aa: ASSQTGQGAPGELF
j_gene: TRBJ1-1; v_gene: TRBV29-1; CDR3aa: SVENRDTNTEAF
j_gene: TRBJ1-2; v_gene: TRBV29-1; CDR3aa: SVEGSTGYT
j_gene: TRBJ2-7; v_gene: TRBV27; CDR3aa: ATRASGYYEQY
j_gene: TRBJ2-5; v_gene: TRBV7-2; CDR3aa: ASSSQQGAAETQY
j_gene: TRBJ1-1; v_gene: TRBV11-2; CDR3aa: ASSTRQGKETEAF
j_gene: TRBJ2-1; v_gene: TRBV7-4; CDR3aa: ASSPGTSGVNNEQF
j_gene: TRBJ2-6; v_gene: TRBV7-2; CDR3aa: ARRGSGANVLT
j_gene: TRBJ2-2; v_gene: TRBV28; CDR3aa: ASSPGLAADTGELF
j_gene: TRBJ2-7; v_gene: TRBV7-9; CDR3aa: ASSFPDRENYEQY